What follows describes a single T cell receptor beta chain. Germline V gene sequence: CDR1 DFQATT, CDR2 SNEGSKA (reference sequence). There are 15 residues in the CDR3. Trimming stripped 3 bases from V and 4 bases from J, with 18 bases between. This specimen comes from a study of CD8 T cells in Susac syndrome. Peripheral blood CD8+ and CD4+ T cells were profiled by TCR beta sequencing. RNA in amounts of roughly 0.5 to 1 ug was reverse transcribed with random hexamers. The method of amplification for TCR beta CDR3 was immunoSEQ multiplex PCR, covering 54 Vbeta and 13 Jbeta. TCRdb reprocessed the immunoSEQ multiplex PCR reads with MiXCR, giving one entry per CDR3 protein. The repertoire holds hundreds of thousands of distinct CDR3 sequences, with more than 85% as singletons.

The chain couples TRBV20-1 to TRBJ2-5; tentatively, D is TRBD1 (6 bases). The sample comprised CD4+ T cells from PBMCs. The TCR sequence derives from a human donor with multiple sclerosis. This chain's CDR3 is CSARAGTGNGETQYF. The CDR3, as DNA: TGCAGTGCTAGGGCTGGAACAGGGAATGGAGAGACCCAGTACTTC.